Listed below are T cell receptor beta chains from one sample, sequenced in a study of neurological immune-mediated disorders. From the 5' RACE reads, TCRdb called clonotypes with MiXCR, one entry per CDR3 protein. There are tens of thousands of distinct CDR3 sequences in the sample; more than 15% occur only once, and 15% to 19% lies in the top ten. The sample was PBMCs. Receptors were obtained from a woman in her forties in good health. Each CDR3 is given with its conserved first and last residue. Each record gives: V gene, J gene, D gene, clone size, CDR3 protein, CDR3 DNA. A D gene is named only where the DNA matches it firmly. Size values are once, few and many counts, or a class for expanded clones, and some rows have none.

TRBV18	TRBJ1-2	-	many	CASSAGYGYTF	TGTGCCAGCTCAGCAGGCTATGGCTACACCTTC
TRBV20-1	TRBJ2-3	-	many	CSARLGGTNRDTQYF	TGCAGTGCTAGATTGGGGGGCACGAATCGAGATACGCAGTATTTT
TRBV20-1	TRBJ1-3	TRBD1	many	CSASLTGVGNTIYF	TGCAGTGCTTCCCTCACAGGGGTCGGAAACACCATATATTTT
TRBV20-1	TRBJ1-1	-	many	CSARVRSVTEAFF	TGCAGTGCTAGAGTAAGGTCAGTCACTGAAGCTTTCTTT
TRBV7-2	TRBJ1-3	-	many	CASSLGPLNSGNTIYF	TGTGCCAGCAGCTTAGGCCCCCTGAACTCTGGAAACACCATATATTTT
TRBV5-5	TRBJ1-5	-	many	CASSFQGGNQPQHF	TGTGCCAGCAGTTTTCAGGGAGGAAATCAGCCCCAGCATTTT
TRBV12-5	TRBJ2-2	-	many	CASAPGTLNTGELFF	TGTGCTAGTGCCCCCGGGACATTGAACACCGGGGAGCTGTTTTTT
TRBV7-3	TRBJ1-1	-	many	CASSLRAGTNTEAFF	TGTGCCAGCAGCTTAAGGGCCGGGACGAACACTGAAGCTTTCTTT
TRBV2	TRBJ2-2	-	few	CASSEWGPGAGATGELFF	TGTGCCAGCAGTGAATGGGGCCCTGGGGCGGGGGCAACCGGGGAGCTGTTTTTT
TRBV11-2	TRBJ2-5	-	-	CASSFYICSAARDQGETQYF	-
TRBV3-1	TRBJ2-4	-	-	CASSQGSGSKNIQYF	TGTGCCAGCAGCCAAGGGTCAGGTAGCAAAAACATTCAGTACTTC
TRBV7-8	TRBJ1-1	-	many	CASSLRWGTEAFF	TGTGCCAGCAGCTTAAGATGGGGCACTGAAGCTTTCTTT
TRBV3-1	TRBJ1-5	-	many	CASSQDPGGRQPQHF	TGTGCCAGCAGCCAAGATCCGGGAGGGAGGCAGCCCCAGCATTTT
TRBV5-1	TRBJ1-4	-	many	CASSLGQAANEKLFF	TGCGCCAGCAGCTTGGGGCAGGCAGCTAATGAAAAACTGTTTTTT
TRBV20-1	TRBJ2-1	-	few	CSAQKGREQFF	TGCAGTGCACAGAAGGGTCGTGAGCAGTTCTTC
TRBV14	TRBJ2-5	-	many	CASSQNRGIQETQYF	TGTGCCAGCAGCCAAAATCGGGGGATCCAAGAGACCCAGTACTTC
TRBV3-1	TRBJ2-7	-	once	CASSFYICSARDPRGLAGEQYF	-
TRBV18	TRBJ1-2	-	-	CASSPSGDTEGYTF	TGTGCCAGCTCACCGTCGGGGGATACTGAGGGCTACACCTTC
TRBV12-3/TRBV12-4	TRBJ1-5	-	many	CASSLYRSNQPQHF	TGTGCCAGCAGCTTATACCGAAGCAATCAGCCCCAGCATTTT
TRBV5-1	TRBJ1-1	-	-	CASSLFLGIGDTEAFF	TGCGCCAGCAGCTTGTTTCTAGGAATCGGTGACACTGAAGCTTTCTTT
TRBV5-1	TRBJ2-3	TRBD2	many	CASSNGGGSTDTQYF	TGCGCCAGCAGCAACGGGGGGGGAAGCACAGATACGCAGTATTTT
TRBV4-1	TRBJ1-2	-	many	CASSQAHDRTYYGYTF	TGCGCCAGCAGCCAAGCGCACGACAGGACCTACTATGGCTACACCTTC
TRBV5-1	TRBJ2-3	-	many	CASSLGQRVEQYF	TGCGCCAGCAGCCTAGGACAGCGGGTCGAGCAGTATTTT
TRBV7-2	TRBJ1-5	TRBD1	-	CASTTGRGLGQPQHF	TGTGCCAGCACCACCGGGAGGGGGCTAGGTCAGCCCCAGCATTTT
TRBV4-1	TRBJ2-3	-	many	CASSQVVGGQPSTDTQYF	TGCGCCAGCAGCCAAGTAGTTGGGGGCCAACCAAGCACAGATACGCAGTATTTT
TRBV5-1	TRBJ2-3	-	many	CASSLSPQTDTQYF	TGCGCCAGCAGCTTGTCCCCCCAGACAGATACGCAGTATTTT
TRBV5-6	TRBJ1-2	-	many	CASSSREYRVHYGYTF	TGTGCCAGCAGCTCCAGGGAATACAGGGTCCACTATGGCTACACCTTC
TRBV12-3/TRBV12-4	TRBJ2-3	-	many	CASGGRSTDTQYF	TGTGCCAGCGGGGGCCGATCCACAGATACGCAGTATTTT
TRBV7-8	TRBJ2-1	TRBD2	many	CASSPLNLAGDSDEQFF	TGTGCCAGCAGCCCCTTGAACCTAGCGGGGGATAGCGATGAGCAGTTCTTC
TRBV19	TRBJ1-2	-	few	CASRLGEAYGYTF	TGTGCCAGTAGACTAGGGGAAGCCTATGGCTACACCTTC
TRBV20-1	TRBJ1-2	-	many	CSASRQANYGYTF	TGCAGTGCTAGTAGGCAGGCAAACTATGGCTACACCTTC
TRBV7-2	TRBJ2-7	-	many	CASSLDGGGGEQYF	TGTGCCAGCAGCTTAGATGGAGGGGGCGGCGAGCAGTACTTC
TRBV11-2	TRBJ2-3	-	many	CASSSDLTDTQYF	TGTGCCAGCAGCTCGGACTTAACAGATACGCAGTATTTT
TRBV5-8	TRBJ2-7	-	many	CASSLSRETYEQYF	TGTGCCAGCAGCTTGTCGCGGGAAACCTACGAGCAGTACTTC
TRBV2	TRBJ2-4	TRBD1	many	CASSGRQGGKNIQYF	TGTGCCAGCAGTGGCAGACAGGGGGGCAAAAACATTCAGTACTTC
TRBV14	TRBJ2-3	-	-	CASSPLTADTDTQYF	TGTGCCAGCAGCCCTCTGACAGCGGACACAGATACGCAGTATTTT
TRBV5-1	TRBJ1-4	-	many	CASSLWGSEKLFF	TGCGCCAGCAGCTTGTGGGGATCCGAAAAACTGTTTTTT
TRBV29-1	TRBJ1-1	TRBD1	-	CSDGFQGAGTEAFF	TGCAGCGATGGGTTTCAGGGGGCAGGCACTGAAGCTTTCTTT
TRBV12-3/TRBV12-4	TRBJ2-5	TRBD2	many	CASSLEAGGPMETQYF	TGTGCCAGCAGTTTGGAAGCGGGGGGGCCAATGGAGACCCAGTACTTC
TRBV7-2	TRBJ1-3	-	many	CASSPQNWGSSGNTIYF	TGTGCCAGCAGCCCTCAGAATTGGGGTTCCTCTGGAAACACCATATATTTT